This T cell receptor (beta chain) appears in the sequencing data of a study of cytomegalovirus exposure and HLA in healthy donors. Donors were nominally healthy when sampled, though unrecorded immune exposures were likely. Concerning this clone itself: No antigen is known for it.

Amplification used 60 Vbeta primers and 13 Jbeta primers. Assay used: immunoSEQ multiplex PCR; TCRdb lists only in-frame clones, some missing. The sample has about 180,000 clones, more than 65% seen once. Points from the study as a whole: A missense variant in DCLRE1C was later tied to TCR beta V- and J-gene trimming. Later analysis suggested most CMV-associated TCR beta chains were HLA-restricted. Immune exposure data for these donors was limited to CMV serostatus.

CDR3 length: 15 amino acids. CDR1 and CDR2 from the germline V gene are MGHDK and SYGVNS. Unmatched junction bases numbered 8, after V lost 3 bases and J lost 5 bases. The receptor comes from a girl aged 2 to 10 in good health and CMV-seropositive. The rearrangement joins TRBV25-1 to TRBJ2-3, with 7 positions matching TRBD2. Input material: PBMCs. For the CDR3, the DNA is TGTGCCAGCAGTGAGGATCCAGCGGGGCTAGATACGCAGTATTTT. It yields the protein CASSEDPAGLDTQYF. Full variable domain (missing parts from reference TRBV25-1 and TRBJ2-3): EADIYQTPRYLVIGTGKKITLECSQTMGHDKMYWYQQDPGMELHLIHYSYGVNSTEKGDLSSESTVSRIRTEHFPLTLESARPSHTSQYLCASSEDPAGLDTQYFGPGTRLTVL.